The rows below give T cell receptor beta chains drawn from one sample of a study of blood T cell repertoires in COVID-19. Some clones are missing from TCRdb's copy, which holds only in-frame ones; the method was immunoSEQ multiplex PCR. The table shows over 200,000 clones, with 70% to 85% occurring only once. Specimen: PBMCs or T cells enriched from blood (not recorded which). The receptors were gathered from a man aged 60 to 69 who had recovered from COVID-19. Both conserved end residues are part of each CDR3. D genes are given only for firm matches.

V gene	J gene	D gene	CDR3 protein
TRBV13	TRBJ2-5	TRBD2	CASSTTPGGAETQYF
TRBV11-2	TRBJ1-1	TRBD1	CASSFGIPGQGEAFF
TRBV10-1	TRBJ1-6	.	CASSESTVSPLHF
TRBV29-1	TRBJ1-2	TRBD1	CSVEAGTGNYGYTF
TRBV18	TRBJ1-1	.	CASSQGDTEAFF
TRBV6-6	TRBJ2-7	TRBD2	CASSPIRGLVSYEQYF
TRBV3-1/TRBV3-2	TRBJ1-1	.	CASSQDLRQKAFF
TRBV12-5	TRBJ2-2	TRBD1	CASGLGGQGYTGELFF
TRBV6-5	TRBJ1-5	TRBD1	CASSPYRGQGQPQHF
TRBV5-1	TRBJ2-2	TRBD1	CASIRSGDSFTGELFF
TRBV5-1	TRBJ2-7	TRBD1	CASSSTGGYEQYF
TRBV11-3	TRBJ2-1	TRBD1	CASSSQGDNEQFF
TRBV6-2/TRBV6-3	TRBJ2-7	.	CASSYSLGGQLYEQYF
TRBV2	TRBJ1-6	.	CASTSDPNGDSPLHF
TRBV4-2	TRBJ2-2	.	CASSQDDLQGAGELFF
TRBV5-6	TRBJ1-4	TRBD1	CASSRGRATNEKLFF